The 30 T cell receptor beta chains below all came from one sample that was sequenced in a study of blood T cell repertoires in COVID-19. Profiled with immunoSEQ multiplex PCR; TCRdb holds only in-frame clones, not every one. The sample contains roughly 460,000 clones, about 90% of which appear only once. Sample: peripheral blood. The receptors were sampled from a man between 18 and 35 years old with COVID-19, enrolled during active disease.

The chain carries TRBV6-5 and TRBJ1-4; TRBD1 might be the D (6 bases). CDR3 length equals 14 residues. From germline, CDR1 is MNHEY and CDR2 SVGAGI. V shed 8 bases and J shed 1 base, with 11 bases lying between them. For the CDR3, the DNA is TGTGCCAGCTTCCCGGGACAAACTAATGAAAAACTGTTTTTT. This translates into CASFPGQTNEKLFF.

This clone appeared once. The CDR3 sequence: CASTFVFQGRGNTIYF. CDR3 DNA: TGTGCCAGTACCTTCGTCTTTCAGGGTAGGGGAAACACCATATATTTT. The V and J genes are TRBV19 and TRBJ1-3, with a tentative D call TRBD1 (5 bases). Trimming shortened V by 7 bases and J by 4 bases, and 20 bases separated the two germline ends. Germline V gene lookup returns CDR1 LNHDA and CDR2 SQIVND (reference sequence). The length of the CDR3 is 16 residues.

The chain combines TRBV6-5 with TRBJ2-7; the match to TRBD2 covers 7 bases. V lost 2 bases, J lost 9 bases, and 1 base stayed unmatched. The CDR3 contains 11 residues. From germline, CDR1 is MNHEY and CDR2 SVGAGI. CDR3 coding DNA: TGTGCCAGCAGTTACGGGAGGGGGCAGTACTTC. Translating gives CASSYGRGQYF.

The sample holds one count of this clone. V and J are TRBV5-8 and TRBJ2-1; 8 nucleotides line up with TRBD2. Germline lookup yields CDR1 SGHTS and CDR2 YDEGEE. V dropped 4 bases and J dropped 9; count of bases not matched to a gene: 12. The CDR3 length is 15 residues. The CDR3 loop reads CASSPDSGSSREQFF. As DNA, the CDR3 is TGTGCCAGCAGCCCGGACAGCGGGAGCTCCCGTGAGCAGTTCTTC.

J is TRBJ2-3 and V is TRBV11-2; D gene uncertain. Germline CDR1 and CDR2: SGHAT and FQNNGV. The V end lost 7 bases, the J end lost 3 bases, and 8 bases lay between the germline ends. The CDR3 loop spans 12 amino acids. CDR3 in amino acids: CASTVTTDTQYF. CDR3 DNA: TGTGCCAGCACCGTAACAACAGATACGCAGTATTTT.

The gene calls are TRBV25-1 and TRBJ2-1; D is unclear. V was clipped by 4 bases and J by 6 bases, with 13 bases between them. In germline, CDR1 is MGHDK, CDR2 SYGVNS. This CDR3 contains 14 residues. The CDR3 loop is CASSADPGLNEQFF. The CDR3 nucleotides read TGTGCCAGCAGTGCCGACCCTGGGCTCAATGAGCAGTTCTTC.

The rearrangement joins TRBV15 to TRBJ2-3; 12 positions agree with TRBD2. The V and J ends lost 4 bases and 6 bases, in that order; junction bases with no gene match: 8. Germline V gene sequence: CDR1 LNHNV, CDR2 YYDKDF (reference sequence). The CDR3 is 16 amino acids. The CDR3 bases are TGTGCCACCAGCACAGCTAGCGGGGGGGCCACCGATACGCAGTATTTT. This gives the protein CATSTASGGATDTQYF.

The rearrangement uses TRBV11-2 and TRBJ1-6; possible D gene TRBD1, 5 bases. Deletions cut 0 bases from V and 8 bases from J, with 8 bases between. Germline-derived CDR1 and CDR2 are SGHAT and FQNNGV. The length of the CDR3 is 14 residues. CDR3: CASSLDRGDSPLHF. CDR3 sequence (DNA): TGTGCCAGCAGCTTAGATCGGGGGGATTCACCCCTCCACTTT.

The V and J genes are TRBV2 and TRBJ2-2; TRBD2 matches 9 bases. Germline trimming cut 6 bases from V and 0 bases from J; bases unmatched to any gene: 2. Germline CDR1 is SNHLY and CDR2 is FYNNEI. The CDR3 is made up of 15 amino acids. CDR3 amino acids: CASSLAGPNTGELFF. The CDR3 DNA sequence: TGTGCCAGCAGCCTAGCGGGACCGAACACCGGGGAGCTGTTTTTT.

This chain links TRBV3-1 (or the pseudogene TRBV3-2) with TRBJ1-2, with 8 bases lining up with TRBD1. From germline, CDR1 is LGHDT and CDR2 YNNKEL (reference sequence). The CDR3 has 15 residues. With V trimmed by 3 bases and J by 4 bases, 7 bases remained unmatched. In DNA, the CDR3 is TGTGCCAGCAGCCATACAGGGGGTGGGTCCTATGGCTACACCTTC. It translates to CASSHTGGGSYGYTF.

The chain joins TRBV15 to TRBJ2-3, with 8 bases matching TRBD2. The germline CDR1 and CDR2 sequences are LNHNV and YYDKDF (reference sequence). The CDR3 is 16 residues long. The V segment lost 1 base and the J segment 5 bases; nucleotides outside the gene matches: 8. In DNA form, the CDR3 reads TGTGCCACCAGCAGAGCTGAATTCGGGACTAGAGATACGCAGTATTTT. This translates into CATSRAEFGTRDTQYF. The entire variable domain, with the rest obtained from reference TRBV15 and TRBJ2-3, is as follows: DAMVIQNPRYQVTQFGKPVTLSCSQTLNHNVMYWYQQKSSQAPKLLFHYYDKDFNNEADTPDNFQSRRPNTSFCFLDIRSPGLGDTAMYLCATSRAEFGTRDTQYFGPGTRLTVL.

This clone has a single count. CDR3 in amino acids: CASSSSYEQYF. CDR3 DNA: TGTGCCAGCAGTTCTAGCTACGAGCAGTACTTC. The chain employs TRBV5-4 and TRBJ2-7; the D is unclear. Germline lookup yields CDR1 SGHNT and CDR2 YYREEE (reference sequence). The CDR3 runs 11 residues. The V gene lost 5 bases and the J gene lost 3 bases, with 6 bases spanning the gap.

The CDR3 bases are TGCGCCAGCAGTCAATTTCGGCAGGGGGAGCAGCCCCAGCATTTT. Translation: CASSQFRQGEQPQHF. This chain joins TRBV23-1 and TRBJ1-5; 7 positions agree with TRBD1. TRBV23-1 is labeled an ORF, and its function is uncertain. This CDR3 contains 15 residues. V trimming: 1 base; J trimming: 7 bases; junction bases outside the gene matches: 7.

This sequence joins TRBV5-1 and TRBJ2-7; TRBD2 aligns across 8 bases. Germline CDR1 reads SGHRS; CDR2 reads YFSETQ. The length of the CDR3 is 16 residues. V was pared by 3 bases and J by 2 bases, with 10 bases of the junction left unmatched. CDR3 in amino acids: CASSYGGAGGAYEQYF. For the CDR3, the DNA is TGCGCCAGCAGCTATGGCGGGGCGGGAGGAGCCTACGAGCAGTACTTC.

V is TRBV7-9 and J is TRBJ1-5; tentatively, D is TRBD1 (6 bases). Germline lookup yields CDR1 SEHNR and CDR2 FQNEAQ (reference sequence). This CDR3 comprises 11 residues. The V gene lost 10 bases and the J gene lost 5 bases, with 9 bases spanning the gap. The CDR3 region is CATQGHQPQHF. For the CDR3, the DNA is TGTGCCACACAGGGTCATCAGCCCCAGCATTTT.

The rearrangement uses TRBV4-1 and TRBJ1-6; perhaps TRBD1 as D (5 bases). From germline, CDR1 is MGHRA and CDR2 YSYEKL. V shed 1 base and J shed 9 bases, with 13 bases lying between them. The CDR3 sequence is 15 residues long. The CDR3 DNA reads TGCGCCAGCAGCCAAGCGGAGGGGTTTGGTTCACCCCTCCACTTT. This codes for CASSQAEGFGSPLHF.

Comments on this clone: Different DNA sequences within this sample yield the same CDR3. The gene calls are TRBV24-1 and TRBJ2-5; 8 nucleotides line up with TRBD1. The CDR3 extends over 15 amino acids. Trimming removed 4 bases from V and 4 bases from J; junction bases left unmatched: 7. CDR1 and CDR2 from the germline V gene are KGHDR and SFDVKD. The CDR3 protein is CATSDPGQGRETQYF. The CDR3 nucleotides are TGTGCCACCAGTGACCCCGGACAGGGACGAGAGACCCAGTACTTC.

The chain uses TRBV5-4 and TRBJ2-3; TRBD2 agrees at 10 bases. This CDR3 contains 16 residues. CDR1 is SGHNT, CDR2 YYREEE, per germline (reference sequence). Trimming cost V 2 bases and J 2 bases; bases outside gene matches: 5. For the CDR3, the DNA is TGTGCCAGCAGCTTAGGAGGACTAGCGGTCACAGATACGCAGTATTTT. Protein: CASSLGGLAVTDTQYF.

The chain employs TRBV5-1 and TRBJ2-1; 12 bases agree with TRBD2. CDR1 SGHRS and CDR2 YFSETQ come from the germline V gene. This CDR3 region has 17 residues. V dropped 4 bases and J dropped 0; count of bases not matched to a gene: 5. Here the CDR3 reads CASSPGLAGSSYNEQFF. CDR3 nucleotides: TGCGCCAGCAGCCCCGGACTAGCGGGAAGCTCCTACAATGAGCAGTTCTTC.

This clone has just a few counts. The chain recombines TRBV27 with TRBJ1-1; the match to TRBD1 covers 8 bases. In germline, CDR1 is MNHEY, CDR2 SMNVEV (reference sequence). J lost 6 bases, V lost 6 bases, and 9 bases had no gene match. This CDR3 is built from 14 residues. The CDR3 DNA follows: TGTGCCAGCAGAACAGCGACAGGGGACCCTGAAGCTTTCTTT. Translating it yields CASRTATGDPEAFF.

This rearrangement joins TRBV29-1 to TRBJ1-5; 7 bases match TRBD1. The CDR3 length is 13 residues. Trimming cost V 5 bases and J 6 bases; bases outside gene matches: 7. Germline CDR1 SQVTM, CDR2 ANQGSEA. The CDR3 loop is CSVITGDGQPQHF. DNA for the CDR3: TGCAGCGTTATAACAGGGGATGGTCAGCCCCAGCATTTT.

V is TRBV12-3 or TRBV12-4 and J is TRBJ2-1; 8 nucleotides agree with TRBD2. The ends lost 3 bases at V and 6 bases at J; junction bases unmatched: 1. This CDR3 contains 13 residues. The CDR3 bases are TGTGCCAGCAGTTTTGGGACTAGCAATGAGCAGTTCTTC. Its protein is CASSFGTSNEQFF.

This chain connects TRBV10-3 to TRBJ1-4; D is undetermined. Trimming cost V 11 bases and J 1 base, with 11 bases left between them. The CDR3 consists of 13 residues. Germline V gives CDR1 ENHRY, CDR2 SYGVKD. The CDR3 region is CASKGGTNEKLFF. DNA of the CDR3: TGTGCCTCAAAGGGAGGAACTAATGAAAAACTGTTTTTT.

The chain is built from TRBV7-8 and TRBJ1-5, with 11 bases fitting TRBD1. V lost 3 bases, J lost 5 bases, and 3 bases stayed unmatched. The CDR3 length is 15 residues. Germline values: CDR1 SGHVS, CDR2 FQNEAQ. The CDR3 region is CASSLGTGGDQPQHF. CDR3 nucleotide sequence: TGTGCCAGCAGCTTGGGGACAGGGGGTGATCAGCCCCAGCATTTT.

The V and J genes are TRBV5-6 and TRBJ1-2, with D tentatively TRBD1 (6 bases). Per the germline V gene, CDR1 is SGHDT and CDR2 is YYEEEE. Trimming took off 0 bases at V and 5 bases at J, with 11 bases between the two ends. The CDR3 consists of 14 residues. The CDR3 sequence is CASSLVGGSYGYTF. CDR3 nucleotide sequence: TGTGCCAGCAGCTTGGTAGGGGGATCGTATGGCTACACCTTC.

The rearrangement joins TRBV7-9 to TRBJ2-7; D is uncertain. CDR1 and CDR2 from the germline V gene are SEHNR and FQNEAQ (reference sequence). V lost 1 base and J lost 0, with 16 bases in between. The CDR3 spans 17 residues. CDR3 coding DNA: TGTGCCAGCAGCTTAGGAGGATCCTCTGTAAGCTCCTACGAGCAGTACTTC. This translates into CASSLGGSSVSSYEQYF.

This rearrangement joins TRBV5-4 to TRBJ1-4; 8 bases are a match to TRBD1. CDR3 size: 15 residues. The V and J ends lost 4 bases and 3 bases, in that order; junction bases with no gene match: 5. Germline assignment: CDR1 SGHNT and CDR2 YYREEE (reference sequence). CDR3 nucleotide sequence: TGTGCCAGCAGCGAAGGGACAGGCGCTAATGAAAAACTGTTTTTT. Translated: CASSEGTGANEKLFF.

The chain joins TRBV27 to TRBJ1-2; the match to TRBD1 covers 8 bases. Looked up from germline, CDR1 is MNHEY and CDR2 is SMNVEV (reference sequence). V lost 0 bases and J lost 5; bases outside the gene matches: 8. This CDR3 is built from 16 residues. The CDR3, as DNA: TGTGCCAGCAGTTTATCGCAAGGCAGGGGGCTTTATGGCTACACCTTC. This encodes CASSLSQGRGLYGYTF.

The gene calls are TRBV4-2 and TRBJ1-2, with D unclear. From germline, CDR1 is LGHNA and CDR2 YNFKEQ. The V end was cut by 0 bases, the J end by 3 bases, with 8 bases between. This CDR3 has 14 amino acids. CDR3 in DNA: TGTGCCAGCAGCCAAGACTGGCGGGACTATGGCTACACCTTC. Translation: CASSQDWRDYGYTF.

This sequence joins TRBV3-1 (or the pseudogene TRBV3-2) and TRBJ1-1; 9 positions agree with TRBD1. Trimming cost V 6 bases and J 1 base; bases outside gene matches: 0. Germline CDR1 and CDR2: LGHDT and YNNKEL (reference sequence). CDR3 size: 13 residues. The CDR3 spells CASRDRGNTEAFF. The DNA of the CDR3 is TGTGCCAGCAGGGACAGGGGGAACACTGAAGCTTTCTTT.